Following are 3 T cell receptor beta chains from one sample sequenced in a study of shared clonotypes between healthy human individuals. The assay was immunoSEQ multiplex PCR, and TCRdb's table has in-frame clones only and misses some. Of 2 million to 3 million clones listed, approximately 93% are singletons. Material: naive CD4+ T cells from PBMCs. The subset is: CD45RA+ positively selected. The receptor source for this set is a man aged 18 to 29 in good health. Some clones in this sample may be carry-over from other donors' samples.

The chain couples TRBV30 to TRBJ2-6, with D unresolved. V gave up 3 bases and J gave up 0 bases, with 18 bases separating them. The CDR3 length is 18 residues. Germline V gives CDR1 GTSNPN, CDR2 SVGIG (reference sequence). CDR3 bases: TGTGCCTGGAGGCCACCGTTGGCGGCCAGCTCTGGGGCCAACGTCCTGACTTTC. This encodes CAWRPPLAASSGANVLTF.

V and J are TRBV11-2 and TRBJ2-3; D remains ambiguous. This CDR3 is built from 13 residues. CDR1 and CDR2 (germline): SGHAT, FQNNGV. V was pared by 2 bases and J by 6 bases, with 9 bases between. CDR3 in amino acids: CASSLQELDTQYF. Here the CDR3 DNA reads TGTGCCAGCAGCTTACAGGAGCTGGATACGCAGTATTTT.

There are a few counts of this clone. This chain joins TRBV18 and TRBJ2-7; 8 bases align to TRBD2. This CDR3 contains 12 residues. V shed 3 bases and J 7 bases; nucleotides not matched to a gene: 2. Germline CDR1 reads KGHSH; CDR2 reads LQKENI. CDR3: CASSPTSEEQYF. The CDR3 nucleotides read TGTGCCAGCTCACCGACTAGCGAGGAGCAGTACTTC.